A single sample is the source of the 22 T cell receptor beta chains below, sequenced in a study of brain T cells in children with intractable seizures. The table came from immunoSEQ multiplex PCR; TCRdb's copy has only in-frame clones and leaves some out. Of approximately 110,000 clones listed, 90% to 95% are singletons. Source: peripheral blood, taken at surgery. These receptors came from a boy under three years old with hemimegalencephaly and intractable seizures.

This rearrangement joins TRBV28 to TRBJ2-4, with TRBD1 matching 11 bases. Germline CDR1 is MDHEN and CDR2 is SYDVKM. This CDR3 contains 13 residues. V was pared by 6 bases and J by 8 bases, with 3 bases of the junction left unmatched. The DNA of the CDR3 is TGTGCCAGCAGATCGGGACAGGGGGACATTCAGTACTTC. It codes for CASRSGQGDIQYF.

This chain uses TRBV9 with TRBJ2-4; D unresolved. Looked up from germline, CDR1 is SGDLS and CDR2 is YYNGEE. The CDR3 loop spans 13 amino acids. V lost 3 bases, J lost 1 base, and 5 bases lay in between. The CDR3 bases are TGTGCCAGCAGCGGCGATGCCAAAAACATTCAGTACTTC. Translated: CASSGDAKNIQYF.

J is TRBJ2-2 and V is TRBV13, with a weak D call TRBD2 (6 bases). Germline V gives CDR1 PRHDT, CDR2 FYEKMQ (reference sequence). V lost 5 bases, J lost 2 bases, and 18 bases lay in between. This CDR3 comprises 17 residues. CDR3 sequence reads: CASSRLTSLKNTGELFF. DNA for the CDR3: TGTGCCAGCAGCCGCCTTACTAGCTTAAAAAACACCGGGGAGCTGTTTTTT.

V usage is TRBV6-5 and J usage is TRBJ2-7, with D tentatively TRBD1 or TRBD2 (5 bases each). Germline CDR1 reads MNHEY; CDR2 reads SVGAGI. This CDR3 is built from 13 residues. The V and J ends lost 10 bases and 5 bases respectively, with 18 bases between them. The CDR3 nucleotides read TGTGCCACACTGTCATGGGGGAGTAACGAGCAGTACTTC. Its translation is CATLSWGSNEQYF.

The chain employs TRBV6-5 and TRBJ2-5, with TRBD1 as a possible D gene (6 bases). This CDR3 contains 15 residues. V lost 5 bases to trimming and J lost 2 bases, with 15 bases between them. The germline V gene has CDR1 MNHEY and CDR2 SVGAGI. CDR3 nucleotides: TGTGCCAGCAGTCCTCTTACAGGGCGGCAAGAGACCCAGTACTTC. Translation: CASSPLTGRQETQYF.

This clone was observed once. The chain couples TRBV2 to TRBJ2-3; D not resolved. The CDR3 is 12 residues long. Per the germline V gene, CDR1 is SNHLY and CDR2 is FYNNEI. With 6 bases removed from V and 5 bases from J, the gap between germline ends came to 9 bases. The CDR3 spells CASSQLEDTQYF. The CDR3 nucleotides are TGTGCCAGCAGCCAACTTGAAGATACGCAGTATTTT.

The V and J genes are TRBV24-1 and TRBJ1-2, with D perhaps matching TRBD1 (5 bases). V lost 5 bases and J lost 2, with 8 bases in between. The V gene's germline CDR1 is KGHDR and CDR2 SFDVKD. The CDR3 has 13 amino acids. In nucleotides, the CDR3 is TGTGCCACCAGTGTGAGGGGCAACTATGGCTACACCTTC. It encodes CATSVRGNYGYTF.

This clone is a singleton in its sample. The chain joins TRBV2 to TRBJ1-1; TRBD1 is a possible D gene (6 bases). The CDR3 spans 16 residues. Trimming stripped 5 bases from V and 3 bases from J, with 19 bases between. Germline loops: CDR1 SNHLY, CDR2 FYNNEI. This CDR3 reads CASSSGVGRGDTEAFF. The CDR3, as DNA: TGTGCCAGCAGTTCCGGGGTAGGCAGGGGAGACACTGAAGCTTTCTTT.

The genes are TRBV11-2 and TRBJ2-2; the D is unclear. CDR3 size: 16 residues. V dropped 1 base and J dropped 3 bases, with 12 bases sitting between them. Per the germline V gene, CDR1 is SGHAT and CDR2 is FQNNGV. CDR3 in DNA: TGTGCCAGCAGCTTAGGGGTCGACTTCCACACCGGGGAGCTGTTTTTT. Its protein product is CASSLGVDFHTGELFF.

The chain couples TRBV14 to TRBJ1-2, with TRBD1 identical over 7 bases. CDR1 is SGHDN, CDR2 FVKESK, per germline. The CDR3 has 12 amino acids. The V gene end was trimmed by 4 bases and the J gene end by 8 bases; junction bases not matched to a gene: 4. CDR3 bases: TGTGCCAGCAGCCCGGACAGGATGGGCTACACCTTC. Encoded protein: CASSPDRMGYTF. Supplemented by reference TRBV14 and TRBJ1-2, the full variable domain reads EAGVTQFPSHSVIEKGQTVTLRCDPISGHDNLYWYRRVMGKEIKFLLHFVKESKQDESGMPNNRFLAERTGGTYSTLKVQPAELEDSGVYFCASSPDRMGYTFGSGTRLTVV.

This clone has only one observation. The CDR3 region is CASSLASSGHTGELFF. CDR3 nucleotides: TGTGCCAGCAGCTTAGCCAGTAGCGGCCACACCGGGGAGCTGTTTTTT. The V call is TRBV7-6, the J call TRBJ2-2, with D perhaps TRBD2 (6 bases). Trimming took 0 bases from V and 3 from J, leaving 11 bases between them. This CDR3 comprises 16 residues. Per germline, CDR1 SGHVS and CDR2 FNYEAQ.

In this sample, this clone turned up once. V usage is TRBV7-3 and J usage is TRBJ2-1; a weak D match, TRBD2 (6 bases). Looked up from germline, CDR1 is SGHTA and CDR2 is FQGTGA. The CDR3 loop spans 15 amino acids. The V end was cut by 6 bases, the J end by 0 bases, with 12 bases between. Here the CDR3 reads CASSPSASSYNEQFF. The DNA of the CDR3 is TGTGCCAGCAGTCCTAGCGCCAGCTCCTACAATGAGCAGTTCTTC.

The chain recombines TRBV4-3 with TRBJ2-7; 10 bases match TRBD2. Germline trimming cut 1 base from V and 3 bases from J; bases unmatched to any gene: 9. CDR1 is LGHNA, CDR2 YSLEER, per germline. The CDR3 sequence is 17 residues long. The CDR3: CASSQGPSLAGVYEQYF. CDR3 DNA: TGCGCCAGCAGCCAAGGCCCTTCCCTAGCGGGAGTCTACGAGCAGTACTTC.

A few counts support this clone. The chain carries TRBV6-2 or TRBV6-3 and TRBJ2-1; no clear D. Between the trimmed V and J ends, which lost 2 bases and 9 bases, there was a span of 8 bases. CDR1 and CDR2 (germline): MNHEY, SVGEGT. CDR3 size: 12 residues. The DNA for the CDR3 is TGTGCCAGCAGTTACCCCCAACCTGAGCAGTTCTTC. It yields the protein CASSYPQPEQFF.

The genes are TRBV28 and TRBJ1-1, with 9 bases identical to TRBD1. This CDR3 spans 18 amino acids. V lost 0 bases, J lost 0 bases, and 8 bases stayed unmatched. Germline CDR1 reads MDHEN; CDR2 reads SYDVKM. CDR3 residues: CASSLWTGGTGMNTEAFF. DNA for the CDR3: TGTGCCAGCAGTTTATGGACAGGGGGTACGGGGATGAACACTGAAGCTTTCTTT.

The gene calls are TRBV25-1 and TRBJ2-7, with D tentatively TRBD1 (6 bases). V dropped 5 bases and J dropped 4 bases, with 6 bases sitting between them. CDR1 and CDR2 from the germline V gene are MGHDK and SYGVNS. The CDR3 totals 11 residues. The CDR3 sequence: CASSQGYEQYF. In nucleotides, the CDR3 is TGTGCCAGCAGTCAGGGGTACGAGCAGTACTTC.

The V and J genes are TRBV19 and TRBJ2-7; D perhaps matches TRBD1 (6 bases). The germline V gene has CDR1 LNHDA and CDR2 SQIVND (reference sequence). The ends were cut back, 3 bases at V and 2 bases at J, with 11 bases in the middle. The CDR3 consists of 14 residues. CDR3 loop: CASSILGQTYEQYF. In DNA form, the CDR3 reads TGTGCCAGTAGTATTTTAGGACAGACCTACGAGCAGTACTTC.

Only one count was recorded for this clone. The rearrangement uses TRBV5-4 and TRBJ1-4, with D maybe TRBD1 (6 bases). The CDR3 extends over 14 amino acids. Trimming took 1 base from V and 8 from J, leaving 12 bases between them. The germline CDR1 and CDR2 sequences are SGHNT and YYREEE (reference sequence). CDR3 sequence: CASSLWGASEKLFF. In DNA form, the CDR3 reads TGTGCCAGCAGCTTGTGGGGGGCATCGGAAAAACTGTTTTTT.

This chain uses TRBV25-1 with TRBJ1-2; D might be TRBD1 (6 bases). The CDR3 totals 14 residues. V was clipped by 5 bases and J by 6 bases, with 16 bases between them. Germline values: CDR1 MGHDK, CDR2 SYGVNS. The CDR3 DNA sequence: TGTGCCAGCAGTTCCCGGGACACTTTAAATGGCTACACCTTC. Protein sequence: CASSSRDTLNGYTF.

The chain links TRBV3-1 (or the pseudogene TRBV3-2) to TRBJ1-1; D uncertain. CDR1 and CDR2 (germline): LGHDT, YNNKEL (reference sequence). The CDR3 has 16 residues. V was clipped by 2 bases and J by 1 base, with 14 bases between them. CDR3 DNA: TGTGCCAGCAGCCAAACGATTCGGGCCTGGAACACTGAAGCTTTCTTT. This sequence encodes CASSQTIRAWNTEAFF.

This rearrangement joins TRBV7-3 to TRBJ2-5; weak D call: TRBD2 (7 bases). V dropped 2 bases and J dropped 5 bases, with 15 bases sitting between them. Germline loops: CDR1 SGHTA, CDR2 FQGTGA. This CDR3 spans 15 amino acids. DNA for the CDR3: TGTGCCAGCAGCTTAGGGGGGGCCCTAGGGGAGACCCAGTACTTC. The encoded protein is CASSLGGALGETQYF.

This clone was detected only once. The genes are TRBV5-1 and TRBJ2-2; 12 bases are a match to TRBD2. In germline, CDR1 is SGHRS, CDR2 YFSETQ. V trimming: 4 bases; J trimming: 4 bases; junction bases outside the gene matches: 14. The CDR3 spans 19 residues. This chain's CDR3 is CASSPTSRLAGVGTGELFF. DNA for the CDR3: TGCGCCAGCAGCCCTACAAGTAGACTAGCGGGAGTTGGCACCGGGGAGCTGTTTTTT.